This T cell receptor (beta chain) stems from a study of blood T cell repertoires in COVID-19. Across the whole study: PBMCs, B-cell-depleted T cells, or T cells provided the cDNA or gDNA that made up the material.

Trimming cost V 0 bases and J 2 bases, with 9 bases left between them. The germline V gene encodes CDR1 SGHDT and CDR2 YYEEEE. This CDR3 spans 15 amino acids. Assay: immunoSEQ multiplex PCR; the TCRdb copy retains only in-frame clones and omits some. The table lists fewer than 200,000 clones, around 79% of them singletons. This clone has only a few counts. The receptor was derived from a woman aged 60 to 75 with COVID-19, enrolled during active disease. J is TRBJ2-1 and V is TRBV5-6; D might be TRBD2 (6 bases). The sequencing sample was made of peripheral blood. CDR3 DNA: TGTGCCAGCAGCTTGGGGCTAGCGACCTACAATGAGCAGTTCTTC. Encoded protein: CASSLGLATYNEQFF.